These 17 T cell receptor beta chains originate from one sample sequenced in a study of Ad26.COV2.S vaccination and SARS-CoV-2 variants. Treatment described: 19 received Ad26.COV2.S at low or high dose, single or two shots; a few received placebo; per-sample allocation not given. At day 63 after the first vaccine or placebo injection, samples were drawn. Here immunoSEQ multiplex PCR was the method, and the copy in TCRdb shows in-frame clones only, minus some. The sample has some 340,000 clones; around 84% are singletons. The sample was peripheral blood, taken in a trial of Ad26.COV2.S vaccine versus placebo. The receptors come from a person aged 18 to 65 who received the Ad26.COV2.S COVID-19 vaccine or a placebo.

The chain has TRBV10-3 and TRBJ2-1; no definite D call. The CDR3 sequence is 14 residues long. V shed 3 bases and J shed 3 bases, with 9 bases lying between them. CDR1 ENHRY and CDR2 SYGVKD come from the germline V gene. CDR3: CAISDLGSYNEQFF. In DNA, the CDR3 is TGTGCCATCAGTGATCTGGGTAGCTACAATGAGCAGTTCTTC.

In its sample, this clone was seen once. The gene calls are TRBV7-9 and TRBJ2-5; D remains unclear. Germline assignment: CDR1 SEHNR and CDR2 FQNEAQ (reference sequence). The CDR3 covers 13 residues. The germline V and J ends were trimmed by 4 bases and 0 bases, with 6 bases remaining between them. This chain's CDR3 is CASSSGNQETQYF. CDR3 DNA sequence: TGTGCCAGCAGCTCTGGAAACCAAGAGACCCAGTACTTC. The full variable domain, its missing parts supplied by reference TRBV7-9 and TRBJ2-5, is DTGVSQNPRHKITKRGQNVTFRCDPISEHNRLYWYRQTLGQGPEFLTYFQNEAQLEKSRLLSDRFSAERPKGSFSTLEIQRTEQGDSAMYLCASSSGNQETQYFGPGTRLLVL.

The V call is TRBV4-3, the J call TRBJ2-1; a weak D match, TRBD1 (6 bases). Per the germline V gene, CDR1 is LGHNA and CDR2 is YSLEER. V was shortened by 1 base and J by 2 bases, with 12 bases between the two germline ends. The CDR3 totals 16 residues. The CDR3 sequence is CASSQVTGKTYNEQFF. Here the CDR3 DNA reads TGCGCCAGCAGCCAAGTGACAGGTAAAACCTACAATGAGCAGTTCTTC.

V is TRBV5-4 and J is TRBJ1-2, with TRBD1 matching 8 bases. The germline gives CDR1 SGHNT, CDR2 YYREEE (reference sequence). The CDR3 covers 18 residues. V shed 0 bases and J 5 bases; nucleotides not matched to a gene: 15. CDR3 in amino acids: CASSLGGDRGGKGYGYTF. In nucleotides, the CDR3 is TGTGCCAGCAGCTTGGGTGGAGACAGGGGTGGCAAGGGATATGGCTACACCTTC.

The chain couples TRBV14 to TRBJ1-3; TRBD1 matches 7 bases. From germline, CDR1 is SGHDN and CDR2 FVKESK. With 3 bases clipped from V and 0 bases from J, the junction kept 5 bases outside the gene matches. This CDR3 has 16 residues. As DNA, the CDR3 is TGTGCCAGCAGCCACGGGACAGACAACTCTGGAAACACCATATATTTT. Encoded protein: CASSHGTDNSGNTIYF.

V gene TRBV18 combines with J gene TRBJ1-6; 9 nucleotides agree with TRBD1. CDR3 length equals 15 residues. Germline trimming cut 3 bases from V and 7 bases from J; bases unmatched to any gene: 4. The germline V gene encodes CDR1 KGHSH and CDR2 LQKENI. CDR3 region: CASSPRQGGNSPLHF. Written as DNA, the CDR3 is TGTGCCAGCTCACCGAGACAGGGGGGCAATTCACCCCTCCACTTT.

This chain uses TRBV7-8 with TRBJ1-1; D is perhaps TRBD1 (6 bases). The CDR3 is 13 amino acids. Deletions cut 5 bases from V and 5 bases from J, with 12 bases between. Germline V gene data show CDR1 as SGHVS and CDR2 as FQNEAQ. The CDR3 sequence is CASSKIQGTEAFF. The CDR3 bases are TGTGCCAGCAGCAAAATACAGGGAACTGAAGCTTTCTTT.

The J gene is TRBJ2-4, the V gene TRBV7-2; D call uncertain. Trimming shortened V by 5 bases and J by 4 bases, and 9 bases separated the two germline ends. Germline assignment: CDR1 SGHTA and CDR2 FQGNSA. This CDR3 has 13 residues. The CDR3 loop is CASSVDGKNIQYF. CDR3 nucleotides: TGTGCCAGCAGCGTGGACGGAAAAAACATTCAGTACTTC.

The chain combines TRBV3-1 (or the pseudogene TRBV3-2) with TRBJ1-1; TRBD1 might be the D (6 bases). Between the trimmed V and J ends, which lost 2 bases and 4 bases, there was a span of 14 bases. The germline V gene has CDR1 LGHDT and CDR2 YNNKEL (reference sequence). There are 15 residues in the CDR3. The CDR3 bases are TGTGCCAGCAGCCAACGTCAGGGGCTGGGCACTGAAGCTTTCTTT. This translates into CASSQRQGLGTEAFF.

This CDR3 is CASTGLRNTEAFF. The CDR3 coding sequence is TGTGCCAGCACGGGACTGAGGAACACTGAAGCTTTCTTT. V gene TRBV12-3 or TRBV12-4 combines with J gene TRBJ1-1, with D possibly matching TRBD1 (5 bases). With 7 bases removed from V and 1 base from J, the gap between germline ends came to 10 bases. The CDR3 covers 13 residues.

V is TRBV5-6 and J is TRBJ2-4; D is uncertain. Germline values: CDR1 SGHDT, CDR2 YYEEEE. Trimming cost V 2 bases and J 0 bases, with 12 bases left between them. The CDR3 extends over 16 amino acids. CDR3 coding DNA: TGTGCCAGCAGCTTTTGGATAGACCTAGCCAAAAACATTCAGTACTTC. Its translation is CASSFWIDLAKNIQYF.

CDR3 in amino acids: CASGLAGMAEAFF. In DNA, the CDR3 is TGTGCTAGTGGTTTAGCGGGGATGGCTGAAGCTTTCTTT. This sequence joins TRBV12-5 and TRBJ1-1; D not certain. CDR1 is LGHNT and CDR2 is FRNRAP in the germline V gene. This CDR3 region has 13 residues. With 3 bases removed from V and 6 bases from J, the gap between germline ends came to 11 bases.

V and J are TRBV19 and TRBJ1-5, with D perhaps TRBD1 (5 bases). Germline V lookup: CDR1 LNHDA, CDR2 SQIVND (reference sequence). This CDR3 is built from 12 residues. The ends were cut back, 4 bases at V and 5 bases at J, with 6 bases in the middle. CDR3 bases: TGTGCCAGTAGTAGGGGGTATCAGCCCCAGCATTTT. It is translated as CASSRGYQPQHF.

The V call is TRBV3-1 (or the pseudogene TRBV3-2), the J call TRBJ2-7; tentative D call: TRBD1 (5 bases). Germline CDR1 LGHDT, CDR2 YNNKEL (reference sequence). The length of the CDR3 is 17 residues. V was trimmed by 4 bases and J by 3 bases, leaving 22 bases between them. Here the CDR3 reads CASSRSGIQEEDYEQYF. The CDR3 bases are TGTGCCAGCAGCCGGAGTGGGATACAGGAAGAGGACTACGAGCAGTACTTC.

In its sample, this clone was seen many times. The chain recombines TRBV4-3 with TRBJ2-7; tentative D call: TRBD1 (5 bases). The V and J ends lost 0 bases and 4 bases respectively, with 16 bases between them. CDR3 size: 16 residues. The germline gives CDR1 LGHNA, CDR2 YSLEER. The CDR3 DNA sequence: TGCGCCAGCAGCCAAGATTATGGGCAGGGATTTTACGAGCAGTACTTC. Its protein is CASSQDYGQGFYEQYF.

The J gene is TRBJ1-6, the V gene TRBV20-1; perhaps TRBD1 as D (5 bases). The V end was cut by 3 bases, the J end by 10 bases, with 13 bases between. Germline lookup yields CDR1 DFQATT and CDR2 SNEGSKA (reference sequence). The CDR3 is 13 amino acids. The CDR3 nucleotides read TGCAGTGCTAGTCAACAGGTTAGGTCACCCCTCCACTTT. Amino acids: CSASQQVRSPLHF.

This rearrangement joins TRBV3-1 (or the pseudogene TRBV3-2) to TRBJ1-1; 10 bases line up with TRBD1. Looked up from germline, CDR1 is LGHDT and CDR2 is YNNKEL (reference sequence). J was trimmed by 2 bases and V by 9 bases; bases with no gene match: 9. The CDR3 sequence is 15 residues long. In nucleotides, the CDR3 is TGTGCCAGTGTCCATGGGGACAGGGGTAACACTGAAGCTTTCTTT. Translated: CASVHGDRGNTEAFF.